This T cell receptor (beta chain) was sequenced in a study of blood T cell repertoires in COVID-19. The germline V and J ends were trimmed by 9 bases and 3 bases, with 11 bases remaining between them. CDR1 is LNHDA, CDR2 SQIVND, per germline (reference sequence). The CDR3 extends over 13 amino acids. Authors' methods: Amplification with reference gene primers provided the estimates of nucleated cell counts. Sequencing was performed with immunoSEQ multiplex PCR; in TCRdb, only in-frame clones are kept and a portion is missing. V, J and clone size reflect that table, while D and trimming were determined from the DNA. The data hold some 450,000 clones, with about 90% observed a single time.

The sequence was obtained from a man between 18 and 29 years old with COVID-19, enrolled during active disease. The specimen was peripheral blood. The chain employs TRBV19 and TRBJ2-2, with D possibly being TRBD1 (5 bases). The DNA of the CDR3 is TGTGCCAGAAGGGGTCGGTACACCGGGGAGCTGTTTTTT. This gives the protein CARRGRYTGELFF.